The 16 T cell receptor beta chains below all came from one sample that was sequenced in a study of identical twins. A single record per CDR3 protein comes from TCRdb applying MiXCR to the 5' RACE reads. This sample has some 600,000 distinct CDR3 sequences; under 8.5% occur once, and the top ten carry about 1.6%. The sample was also linked to a second study, of yellow fever vaccine responses in identical twins.

Sequencing was performed on PBMCs. The receptors shown here come from a young woman in good health.

The chain is built from TRBV29-1 and TRBJ1-1; no clear D gene. Germline CDR1 and CDR2: SQVTM and ANQGSEA. The ends were cut back, 1 base at V and 4 bases at J, with 10 bases in the middle. CDR3 length equals 13 residues. The CDR3 nucleotides read TGCAGCGTTGAAGGGCCCCTCGCCACTGAAGCTTTCTTT. Its translation: CSVEGPLATEAFF.

V usage is TRBV7-3 and J usage is TRBJ2-7, with 11 bases lining up with TRBD2. The ends lost 5 bases at V and 5 bases at J; junction bases unmatched: 5. This CDR3 spans 14 amino acids. Germline V CDR1 and CDR2: SGHTA, FQGTGA. The CDR3 loop is CASSTSGSTNEQYF. The CDR3 region has the DNA TGTGCCAGCAGCACTAGCGGGAGTACGAACGAGCAGTACTTC.

Many counts were recorded for this clonotype. The V call is TRBV29-1, the J call TRBJ1-4; D may be TRBD1 (6 bases). This CDR3 comprises 12 residues. CDR1 and CDR2 (germline): SQVTM, ANQGSEA. The V end lost 4 bases, the J end lost 7 bases, and 10 bases lay between the germline ends. The CDR3 is CSVGRGGEKLFF. In DNA, the CDR3 is TGCAGCGTTGGCAGGGGAGGTGAAAAACTGTTTTTT.

This clonotype was recorded many times. V gene TRBV10-3 combines with J gene TRBJ1-6; D might be TRBD1 (6 bases). With 3 bases removed from V and 5 bases from J, the gap between germline ends came to 8 bases. This CDR3 is 14 amino acids long. Looked up from germline, CDR1 is ENHRY and CDR2 is SYGVKD. The CDR3 coding sequence is TGTGCCATCAGTGAAGGACAGAATAATTCACCCCTCCACTTT. Translation gives CAISEGQNNSPLHF.

The V gene is TRBV24-1, the J gene TRBJ2-5, with TRBD2 identical over 13 bases. The CDR3 has 17 amino acids. The germline CDR1 and CDR2 sequences are KGHDR and SFDVKD. V lost 3 bases to trimming and J lost 4 bases; unmatched junction nucleotides: 7. This CDR3 reads CATSDPGLAGQTETQYF. The DNA for the CDR3 is TGTGCCACCAGTGATCCGGGACTAGCGGGACAAACAGAGACCCAGTACTTC.

With regard to this clonotype: Mismatch with germline at one junction end may stem from a read error. The J gene is TRBJ2-7, the V gene TRBV20-1, with 7 bases lining up with TRBD2. The germline CDR1 and CDR2 sequences are DFQATT and SNEGSKA (reference sequence). CDR3 length equals 14 residues. The CDR3 DNA reads TGCAATGCTATCCTCCTGGGAGGGCCTTACGAGCAGTACTTC. It encodes CNAILLGGPYEQYF.

This clonotype showed up many times. This chain uses TRBV6-1 with TRBJ2-3, with 7 bases matching TRBD1. The trim removed 5 bases at V and 5 bases at J, leaving 4 bases unmatched. The V gene's germline CDR1 is MNHNS and CDR2 SASEGT. The CDR3 runs to 13 residues. The CDR3 here is CASSTGAGDTQYF. For the CDR3, the DNA is TGTGCCAGCAGTACAGGGGCGGGAGATACGCAGTATTTT.

A few counts support this clonotype. This chain links TRBV5-1 with TRBJ2-5; 10 nucleotides match TRBD1. The CDR3 sequence is 16 residues long. Losses at the gene ends were 4 bases for V and 1 base for J; bases not matched to a gene: 7. Germline loops: CDR1 SGHRS, CDR2 YFSETQ. CDR3 amino acids: CASSDRDRGGQETQYF. For the CDR3, the DNA is TGCGCCAGCAGCGACCGGGACAGGGGCGGCCAAGAGACCCAGTACTTC.

The rearrangement uses TRBV15 and TRBJ1-1, with 10 bases fitting TRBD1. The V segment lost 4 bases and the J segment 7 bases; nucleotides outside the gene matches: 3. The CDR3 runs 13 residues. Germline V gene data show CDR1 as LNHNV and CDR2 as YYDKDF (reference sequence). The CDR3 nucleotides read TGTGCCACCAGCACCCGGGACAGGGGTGAAGCTTTCTTT. This sequence encodes CATSTRDRGEAFF.

This clonotype has a count of ten or more. The V and J genes are TRBV12-3 or TRBV12-4 and TRBJ1-5; the D gene is possibly TRBD1 (5 bases). The CDR3 extends over 12 amino acids. Deletions cut 8 bases from V and 5 bases from J, with 10 bases between. CDR3 bases: TGTGCCAGCGGCAGGGACTATCAGCCCCAGCATTTT. Translating gives CASGRDYQPQHF.

Many counts were recorded for this clonotype. The chain is built from TRBV7-6 and TRBJ1-6; tentative D call: TRBD1 (5 bases). The CDR3 runs 16 residues. Looked up from germline, CDR1 is SGHVS and CDR2 is FNYEAQ. V was pared by 1 base and J by 6 bases, with 13 bases between. CDR3 in amino acids: CASSLEGIDFNSPLHF. The DNA for the CDR3 is TGTGCCAGCAGCTTAGAGGGGATTGACTTTAATTCACCCCTCCACTTT.

Ten or more counts support this clonotype. The rearrangement joins TRBV10-3 to TRBJ2-3; 11 bases map to TRBD2. The CDR3 runs to 16 residues. In germline, CDR1 is ENHRY, CDR2 SYGVKD. The ends lost 2 bases at V and 5 bases at J; junction bases unmatched: 6. The DNA of the CDR3 is TGTGCCATCAGTGAGGTAGCGGGGGGGCCCATAGATACGCAGTATTTT. It encodes CAISEVAGGPIDTQYF.

At least ten counts were recorded for this clonotype. The V gene is TRBV20-1, the J gene TRBJ2-1, with D possibly being TRBD2 (6 bases). V was shortened by 1 base and J by 1 base, with 14 bases between the two germline ends. From germline, CDR1 is DFQATT and CDR2 SNEGSKA (reference sequence). The CDR3 is 16 residues long. The DNA of the CDR3 is TGCAGTGCTAGAGGACCACTAGCCGGGTCCTACAATGAGCAGTTCTTC. This codes for CSARGPLAGSYNEQFF.

The chain carries TRBV7-9 and TRBJ2-3; D unclear. Germline V gene lookup returns CDR1 SEHNR and CDR2 FQNEAQ (reference sequence). The CDR3 extends over 14 amino acids. Between the trimmed V and J ends, which lost 7 bases and 4 bases, there was a span of 15 bases. The CDR3 coding sequence is TGTGCCAGCACCGCGGTTGGGCATCCAGATACGCAGTATTTT. It codes for CASTAVGHPDTQYF.

This chain connects TRBV7-3 to TRBJ1-6; D is unresolved. Germline lookup yields CDR1 SGHTA and CDR2 FQGTGA. The CDR3 sequence is 14 residues long. V gave up 2 bases and J gave up 6 bases, with 8 bases separating them. The CDR3 reads CASSLLGGNSPLHF. DNA for the CDR3: TGTGCCAGCAGCTTATTGGGTGGTAATTCACCCCTCCACTTT.

At least ten counts were recorded for this clonotype. The gene calls are TRBV20-1 and TRBJ2-3; 7 bases align to TRBD1. Trimming removed 0 bases from V and 2 bases from J; junction bases left unmatched: 14. This CDR3 is built from 18 residues. CDR1 and CDR2 (germline): DFQATT, SNEGSKA (reference sequence). CDR3 bases: TGCAGTGCTAGAGATTATGATTTGAGGGGACAGATCACAGATACGCAGTATTTT. The encoded protein is CSARDYDLRGQITDTQYF.